A selection of T cell receptor beta chains follows, all from one sample in a study of CD8 T cells in ankylosing spondylitis. Via MiXCR, TCRdb re-called the 5' RACE reads, giving one row per CDR3 protein. The sample carries 200,000 to 250,000 distinct CDR3 sequences, approximately 12% recorded once. The sample taken for sequencing was blood, either unsorted or a sorted T cell fraction (not recorded which). The receptors come from a male donor with ankylosing spondylitis or in good health (not recorded which). Both conserved end residues are part of each CDR3. Fields, in order: D gene, V gene, J gene, clone size, CDR3 protein, CDR3 DNA. A D gene is named only where the DNA matches it firmly. Clone size is stated in some rows and not others, as once, few, many or a class when expanded.

D: .; V: TRBV5-1; J: TRBJ2-1; size: many; CDR3: CASSRVGSSYNEQFF; DNA: TGCGCCAGCAGCCGTGTAGGGAGCTCCTACAATGAGCAGTTCTTC
D: TRBD2; V: TRBV7-3; J: TRBJ2-1; size: .; CDR3: CASSIIAGGNNEQFF; DNA: TGTGCCAGCAGCATCATAGCGGGTGGGAACAATGAGCAGTTCTTC
D: TRBD2; V: TRBV10-3; J: TRBJ2-7; size: many; CDR3: CAISESRTSGSYEQYF; DNA: TGTGCCATCAGTGAGAGTAGGACTAGCGGGAGTTACGAGCAGTACTTC
D: .; V: TRBV20-1; J: TRBJ1-6; size: .; CDR3: CSASGLGNSPLHF; DNA: TGCAGTGCTAGCGGGTTAGGTAATTCACCCCTCCACTTT
D: .; V: TRBV20-1; J: TRBJ2-1; size: few; CDR3: CSARGRAVGYNEQFF; DNA: TGCAGTGCTAGAGGGCGAGCGGTGGGCTACAATGAGCAGTTCTTC
D: .; V: TRBV12-3/TRBV12-4; J: TRBJ2-2; size: many; CDR3: CASSPTFAGELFF; DNA: TGTGCCAGCAGCCCAACTTTTGCGGGGGAGCTGTTTTTT
D: TRBD1; V: TRBV27; J: TRBJ1-5; size: many; CDR3: CASRPGTGEQPQHF; DNA: TGTGCCAGCAGACCCGGGACAGGGGAACAGCCCCAGCATTTT
D: .; V: TRBV12-3/TRBV12-4; J: TRBJ1-5; size: many; CDR3: CASSGGESDQPQHF; DNA: TGTGCCAGCAGTGGGGGGGAGTCGGATCAGCCCCAGCATTTT
D: TRBD2; V: TRBV6-7; J: TRBJ2-5; size: .; CDR3: CASSSLAGLETQYF; DNA: TGTGCCAGCAGTTCCTTAGCGGGATTAGAGACCCAGTACTTC
D: TRBD2; V: TRBV20-1; J: TRBJ2-5; size: few; CDR3: CSASLPGGPETQYF; DNA: TGCAGTGCTAGCTTGCCGGGGGGGCCAGAGACCCAGTACTTC
D: TRBD1; V: TRBV9; J: TRBJ1-2; size: many; CDR3: CASTAPGQFNYGYTF; DNA: TGTGCCAGCACCGCCCCGGGACAGTTTAACTATGGCTACACCTTC
D: .; V: TRBV20-1; J: TRBJ1-1; size: .; CDR3: CSAPPGNTEAFF; DNA: TGCAGTGCACCTCCTGGGAACACTGAAGCTTTCTTT
D: .; V: TRBV20-1; J: TRBJ1-5; size: many; CDR3: CSAPRGGANQPQHF; DNA: TGCAGTGCTCCAAGGGGGGGGGCCAATCAGCCCCAGCATTTT
D: TRBD2; V: TRBV25-1; J: TRBJ2-5; size: many; CDR3: CANSWQGLAGDPKETQYF; DNA: TGTGCCAACAGTTGGCAGGGACTAGCGGGAGACCCCAAAGAGACCCAGTACTTC
D: TRBD2; V: TRBV10-2; J: TRBJ2-1; size: many; CDR3: CASRATGTSNEQFF; DNA: TGCGCCAGCAGAGCCACCGGGACTAGTAATGAGCAGTTCTTC